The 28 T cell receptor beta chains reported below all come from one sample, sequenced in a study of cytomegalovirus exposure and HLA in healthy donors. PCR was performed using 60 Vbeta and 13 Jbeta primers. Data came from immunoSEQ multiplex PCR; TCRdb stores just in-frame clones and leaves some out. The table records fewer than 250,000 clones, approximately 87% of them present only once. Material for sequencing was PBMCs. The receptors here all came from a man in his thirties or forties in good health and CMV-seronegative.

The CDR3 region has the DNA TGTGCCAGTAGTAGCAGGGGGCCAGATACGCAGTATTTT. This sequence encodes CASSSRGPDTQYF. J is TRBJ2-3 and V is TRBV19; TRBD1 agrees at 8 bases. The CDR3 sequence is 13 residues long. From germline, CDR1 is LNHDA and CDR2 SQIVND (reference sequence). The V segment lost 4 bases and the J segment 4 bases; nucleotides outside the gene matches: 1.

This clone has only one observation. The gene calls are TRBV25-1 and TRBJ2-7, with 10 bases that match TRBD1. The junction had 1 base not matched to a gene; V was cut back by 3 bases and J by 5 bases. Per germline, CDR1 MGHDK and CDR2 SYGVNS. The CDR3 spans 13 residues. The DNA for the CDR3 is TGTGCCAGCAGTGAGACAGGGGGCGACGAGCAGTACTTC. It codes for CASSETGGDEQYF.

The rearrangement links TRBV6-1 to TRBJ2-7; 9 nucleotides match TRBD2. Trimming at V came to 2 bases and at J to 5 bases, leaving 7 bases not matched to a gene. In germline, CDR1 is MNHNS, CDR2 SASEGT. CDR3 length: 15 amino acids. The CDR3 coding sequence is TGTGCCAGCAGTGAAATGGCGGGAGGGTTCCACGAGCAGTACTTC. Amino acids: CASSEMAGGFHEQYF.

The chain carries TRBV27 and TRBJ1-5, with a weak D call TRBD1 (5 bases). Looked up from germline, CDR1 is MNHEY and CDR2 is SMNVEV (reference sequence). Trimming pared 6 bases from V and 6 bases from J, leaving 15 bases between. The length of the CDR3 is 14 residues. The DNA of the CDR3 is TGTGCCAGCAGAACAGGAATGTCTGGTCAGCCCCAGCATTTT. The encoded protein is CASRTGMSGQPQHF.

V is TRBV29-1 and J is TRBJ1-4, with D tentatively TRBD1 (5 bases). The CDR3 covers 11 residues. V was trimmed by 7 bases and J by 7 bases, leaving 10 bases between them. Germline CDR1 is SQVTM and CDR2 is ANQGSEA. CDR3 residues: CSARQTEKLFF. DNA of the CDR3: TGCAGCGCTCGACAGACTGAAAAACTGTTTTTT.

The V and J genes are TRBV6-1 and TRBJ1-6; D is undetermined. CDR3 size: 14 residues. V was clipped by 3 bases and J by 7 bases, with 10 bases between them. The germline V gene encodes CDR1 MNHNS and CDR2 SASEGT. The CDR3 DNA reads TGTGCCAGCAGTGAGTACAGTCCAAATTCACCCCTCCACTTT. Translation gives CASSEYSPNSPLHF.

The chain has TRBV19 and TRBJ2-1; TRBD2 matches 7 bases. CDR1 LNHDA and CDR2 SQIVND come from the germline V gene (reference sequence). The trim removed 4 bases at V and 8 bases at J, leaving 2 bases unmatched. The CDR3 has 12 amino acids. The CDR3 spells CASSTAGDEQFF. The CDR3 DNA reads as TGTGCCAGTAGTACGGCGGGGGATGAGCAGTTCTTC.

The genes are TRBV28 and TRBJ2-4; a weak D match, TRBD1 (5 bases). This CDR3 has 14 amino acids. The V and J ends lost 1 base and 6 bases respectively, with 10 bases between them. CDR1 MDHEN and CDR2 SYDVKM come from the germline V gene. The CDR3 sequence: CASSLSAQGNIQYF. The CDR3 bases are TGTGCCAGCAGTTTATCAGCCCAGGGAAACATTCAGTACTTC.

CDR3 nucleotides: TGTGCCACCAGCAGAGGGCCCCAGGGTAGGAATGAGCAGTTCTTC. Protein product: CATSRGPQGRNEQFF. The chain has TRBV15 and TRBJ2-1; the D gene is possibly TRBD1 (5 bases). V lost 1 base, J lost 7 bases, and 14 bases lay in between. CDR3 length: 15 amino acids. The germline gives CDR1 LNHNV, CDR2 YYDKDF (reference sequence).

DNA for the CDR3: TGCAGCGTTCTGGGAGGGCGGGCGGATACGCAGTATTTT. Protein product: CSVLGGRADTQYF. The genes are TRBV29-1 and TRBJ2-3, with 7 bases matching TRBD2. This CDR3 region has 13 residues. The ends lost 5 bases at V and 6 bases at J; junction bases unmatched: 8. The germline V gene encodes CDR1 SQVTM and CDR2 ANQGSEA.

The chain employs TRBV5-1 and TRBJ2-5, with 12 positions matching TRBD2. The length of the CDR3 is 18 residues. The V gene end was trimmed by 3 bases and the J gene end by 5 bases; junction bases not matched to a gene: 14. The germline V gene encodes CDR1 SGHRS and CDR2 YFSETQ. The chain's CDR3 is CASSSSGELAGGIETQYF. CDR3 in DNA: TGCGCCAGCAGCTCCTCGGGGGAACTAGCGGGGGGAATCGAGACCCAGTACTTC.

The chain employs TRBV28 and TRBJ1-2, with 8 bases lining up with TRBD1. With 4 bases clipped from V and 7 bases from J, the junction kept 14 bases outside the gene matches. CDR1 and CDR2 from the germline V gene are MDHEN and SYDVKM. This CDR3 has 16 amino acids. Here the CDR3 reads CASSSNRPGGGGGYTF. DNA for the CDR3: TGTGCCAGCAGTTCTAACCGTCCAGGGGGCGGCGGTGGCTACACCTTC.

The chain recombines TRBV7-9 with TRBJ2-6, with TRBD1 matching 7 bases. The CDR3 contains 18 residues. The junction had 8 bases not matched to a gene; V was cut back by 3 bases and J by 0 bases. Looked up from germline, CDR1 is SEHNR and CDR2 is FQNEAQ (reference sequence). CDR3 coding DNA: TGTGCCAGCAGCTTTACGGACAGGAGCCTCTCTGGGGCCAACGTCCTGACTTTC. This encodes CASSFTDRSLSGANVLTF.

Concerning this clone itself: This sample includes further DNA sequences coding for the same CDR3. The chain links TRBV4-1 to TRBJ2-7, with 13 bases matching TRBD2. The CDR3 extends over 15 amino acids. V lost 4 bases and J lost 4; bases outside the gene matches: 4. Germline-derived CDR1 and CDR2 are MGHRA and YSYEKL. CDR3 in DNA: TGCGCCAGCAGCCTACTAGCGGGAGGGCCGTACGAGCAGTACTTC. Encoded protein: CASSLLAGGPYEQYF.

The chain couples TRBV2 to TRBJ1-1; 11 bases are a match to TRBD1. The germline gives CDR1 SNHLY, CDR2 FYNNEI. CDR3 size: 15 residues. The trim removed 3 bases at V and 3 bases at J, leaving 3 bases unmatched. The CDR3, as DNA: TGTGCCAGCAGTGACGCGGGACAGGGGGACACTGAAGCTTTCTTT. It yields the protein CASSDAGQGDTEAFF.

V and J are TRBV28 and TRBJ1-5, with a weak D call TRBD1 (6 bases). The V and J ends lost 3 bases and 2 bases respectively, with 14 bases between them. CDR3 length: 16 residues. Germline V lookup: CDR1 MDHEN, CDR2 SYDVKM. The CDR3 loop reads CASSLTGIHGNQPQHF. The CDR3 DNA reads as TGTGCCAGCAGTTTGACAGGCATTCATGGCAATCAGCCCCAGCATTTT.

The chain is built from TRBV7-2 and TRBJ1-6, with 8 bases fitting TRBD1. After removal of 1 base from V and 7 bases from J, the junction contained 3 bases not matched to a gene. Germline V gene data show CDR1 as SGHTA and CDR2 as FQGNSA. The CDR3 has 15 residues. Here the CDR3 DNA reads TGTGCCAGCAGCTTAGGGACAGGGACAAATTCACCCCTCCACTTT. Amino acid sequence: CASSLGTGTNSPLHF.

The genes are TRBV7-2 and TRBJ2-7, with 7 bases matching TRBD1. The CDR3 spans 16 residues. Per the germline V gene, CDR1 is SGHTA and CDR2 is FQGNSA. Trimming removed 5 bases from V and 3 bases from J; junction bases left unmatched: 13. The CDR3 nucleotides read TGTGCCAGCAGCCTAATGGGACAGCTCGGGAACTACGAGCAGTACTTC. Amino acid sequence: CASSLMGQLGNYEQYF.

CDR3 DNA sequence: TGTGCCACCTTCGCGACAGGGTCGGAGACCCAGTACTTC. This encodes CATFATGSETQYF. This chain links TRBV6-1 with TRBJ2-5, with 7 bases that match TRBD1. Germline CDR1 reads MNHNS; CDR2 reads SASEGT. V lost 10 bases to trimming and J lost 5 bases; unmatched junction nucleotides: 10. CDR3 size: 13 residues.

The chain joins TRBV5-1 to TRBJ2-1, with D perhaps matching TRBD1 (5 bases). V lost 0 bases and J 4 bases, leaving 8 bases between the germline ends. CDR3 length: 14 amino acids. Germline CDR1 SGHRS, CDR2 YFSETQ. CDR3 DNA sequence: TGCGCCAGCAGCTTGGCGTACAGGTACAATGAGCAGTTCTTC. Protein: CASSLAYRYNEQFF.

CDR3 DNA: TGTGCCAGTAACCTGGACAGGCCCAGCTCTGGAAACACCATATATTTT. The encoded protein is CASNLDRPSSGNTIYF. The gene calls are TRBV19 and TRBJ1-3, with 7 nucleotides matching TRBD1. V was clipped by 7 bases and J by 0 bases; unmatched bases: 9. The CDR3 is 16 amino acids. Germline CDR1 LNHDA, CDR2 SQIVND (reference sequence).

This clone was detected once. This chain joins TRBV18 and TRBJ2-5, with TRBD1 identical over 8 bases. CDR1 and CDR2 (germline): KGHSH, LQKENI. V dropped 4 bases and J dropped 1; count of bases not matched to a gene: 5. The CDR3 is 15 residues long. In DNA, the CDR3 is TGTGCCAGCTCACGGACAGGGATGGTCCAAGAGACCCAGTACTTC. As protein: CASSRTGMVQETQYF.

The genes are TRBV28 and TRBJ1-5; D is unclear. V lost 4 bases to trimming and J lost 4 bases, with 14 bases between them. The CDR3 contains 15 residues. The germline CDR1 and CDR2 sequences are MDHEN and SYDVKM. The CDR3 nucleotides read TGTGCCAGCAGTTCGCCGCCCCCTATTAATCAGCCCCAGCATTTT. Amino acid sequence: CASSSPPPINQPQHF. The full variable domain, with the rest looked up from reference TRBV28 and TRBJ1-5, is DVKVTQSSRYLVKRTGEKVFLECVQDMDHENMFWYRQDPGLGLRLIYFSYDVKMKEKGDIPEGYSVSREKKERFSLILESASTNQTSMYLCASSSPPPINQPQHFGDGTRLSIL.

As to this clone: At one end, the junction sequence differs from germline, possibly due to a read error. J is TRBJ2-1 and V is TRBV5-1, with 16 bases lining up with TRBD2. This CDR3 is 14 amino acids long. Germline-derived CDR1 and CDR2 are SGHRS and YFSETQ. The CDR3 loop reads CASSNGTSGRALIF. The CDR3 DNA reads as TGCGCCAGCAGCAACGGGACTAGCGGGAGGGCCCTTATCTTC.

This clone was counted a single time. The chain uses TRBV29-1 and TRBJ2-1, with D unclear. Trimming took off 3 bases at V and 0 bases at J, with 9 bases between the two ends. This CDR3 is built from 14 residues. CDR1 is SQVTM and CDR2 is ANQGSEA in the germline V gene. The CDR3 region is CSVEVHTSYNEQFF. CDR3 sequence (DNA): TGCAGCGTTGAGGTGCACACCTCCTACAATGAGCAGTTCTTC.

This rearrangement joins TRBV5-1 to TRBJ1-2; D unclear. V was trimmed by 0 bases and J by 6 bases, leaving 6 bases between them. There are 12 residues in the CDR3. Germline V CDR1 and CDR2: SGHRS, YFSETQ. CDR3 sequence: CASSLDFDGYTF. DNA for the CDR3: TGCGCCAGCAGCTTGGACTTTGATGGCTACACCTTC.

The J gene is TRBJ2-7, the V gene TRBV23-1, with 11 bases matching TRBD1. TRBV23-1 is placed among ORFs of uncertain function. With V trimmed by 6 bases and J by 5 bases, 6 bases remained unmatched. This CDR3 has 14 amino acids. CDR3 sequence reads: CASRPGQGGDEQYF. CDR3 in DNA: TGCGCCAGCAGACCGGGACAGGGGGGGGACGAGCAGTACTTC.

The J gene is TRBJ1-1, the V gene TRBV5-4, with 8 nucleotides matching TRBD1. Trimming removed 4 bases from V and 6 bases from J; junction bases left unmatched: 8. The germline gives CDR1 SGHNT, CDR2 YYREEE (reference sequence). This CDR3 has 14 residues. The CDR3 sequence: CASSKGQAIPEAFF. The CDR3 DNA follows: TGTGCCAGCAGCAAGGGACAGGCTATCCCTGAAGCTTTCTTT.